The present T cell receptor (beta chain) was sequenced within a study of siplizumab effects on memory and regulatory T cells. Study-level points and caveats: Whether proliferating Tregs in siplizumab cultures suppress was not functionally confirmed. A significant reduction in alloreactive sequences traceable to unstimulated CD4+ memory cells was produced by siplizumab.

Sequencing used immunoSEQ multiplex PCR; TCRdb keeps in-frame clones, though not all of them. This sample carries roughly 100,000 clones, about 93% of them seen once, and the ten largest clones take 0.32%. Concerning this clone itself: Its specificity is not known.

V lost 0 bases and J 0 bases, leaving 3 bases between the germline ends. The CDR3 covers 14 residues. CDR1 and CDR2 from the germline V gene are SGDLS and YYNGEE. The rearrangement joins TRBV9 to TRBJ2-2; D gene uncertain. The sample taken for sequencing was CD4+ T cells sorted from blood. The receptor's source is a human donor in good health. Here the CDR3 DNA reads TGTGCCAGCAGCGTAGGGGCGAACACCGGGGAGCTGTTTTTT. Translated, it gives CASSVGANTGELFF.